One sample yielded the 10 T cell receptor beta chains listed below, sequenced in a study of vaccination effects on CD4 cells after COVID-19 (dated 2022 in TCRdb). For these receptors, no antigen is known. Libraries were made using the immunoSEQ multiplex PCR assay. What TCRdb holds here is the immuneACCESS table cut down to in-frame rearrangements. Part of the clones is not present; checked against another copy, under half of the missing clones reflect an unresolved V gene, and the others are unexplained. The sample yields around 30,000 clones; approximately 70% were counted once. 14% of the sample belongs to the ten largest clones. In the ViraFEST assay, PBMC were stimulated with viral peptide pools, and antigen-specific CD4+ T cell clonotypes were then identified by expansion using TCR sequencing. After more than nine days of culture, CD4+ T cells were isolated with the EasySep CD4+ T cell isolation kit. Each participant got two doses of an mRNA SARS-CoV-2 vaccine, either BNT162b2 or mRNA-1273.

The source was CD4+ T cells from PBMCs cultured with HCoV-229E spike peptides, collected after COVID-19 vaccination. Explained via the paper, the cell subset or site label denotes: HCoV-229E spike overlapping peptide pool stimulation. The receptors shown here come from a human donor who received a COVID-19 vaccine.

V usage is TRBV6-5 and J usage is TRBJ1-5, with a weak D call TRBD1 (5 bases). Germline CDR1 is MNHEY and CDR2 is SVGAGI. Trimming cost V 6 bases and J 4 bases, with 10 bases left between them. The CDR3 covers 13 residues. CDR3: CASRLQGNQPQHF. The CDR3 region has the DNA TGTGCCAGCAGACTCCAGGGAAATCAGCCCCAGCATTTT.

The V gene is TRBV5-6, the J gene TRBJ2-1; 7 bases agree with TRBD2. The germline gives CDR1 SGHDT, CDR2 YYEEEE. V trimming: 7 bases; J trimming: 3 bases; junction bases outside the gene matches: 13. The CDR3 is 16 residues long. The CDR3 protein is CASATMGRGGYNEQFF. CDR3 bases: TGTGCCAGCGCGACAATGGGGAGGGGCGGCTACAATGAGCAGTTCTTC.

The chain is built from TRBV3-1 (or the pseudogene TRBV3-2) and TRBJ1-6, with TRBD1 matching over 9 bases. Germline V gene data show CDR1 as LGHDT and CDR2 as YNNKEL (reference sequence). The CDR3 runs to 14 residues. V shed 5 bases and J 6 bases; nucleotides not matched to a gene: 2. Here the CDR3 reads CASSEDRGNSPLHF. CDR3 sequence (DNA): TGTGCCAGCAGCGAGGACAGGGGTAATTCACCCCTCCACTTT.

On this clone: Relative to the germline gene, one junction end is altered; a read error may explain this. The V gene is TRBV27, the J gene TRBJ1-2; TRBD1 is a possible D gene (5 bases). The V gene's germline CDR1 is MNHEY and CDR2 SMNVEV (reference sequence). The CDR3 runs to 14 residues. The CDR3 coding sequence is TGTGCCAGCAGTCTATCCGACAGTAACTATGGCTACACCTTC. Residues: CASSLSDSNYGYTF.

The CDR3: CASSQDSFSYNEQFF. In DNA form, the CDR3 reads TGTGCCAGCAGCCAAGATAGCTTTTCCTACAATGAGCAGTTCTTC. This rearrangement joins TRBV4-2 to TRBJ2-1; D gene unclear. Germline assignment: CDR1 LGHNA and CDR2 YNFKEQ. Trimming took off 0 bases at V and 1 base at J, with 7 bases between the two ends. The length of the CDR3 is 15 residues.

This clone was observed a single time. The CDR3 nucleotides read TGCGCCAGCAGTGAGTGGCCTGGCGAGCAGTTCTTC. Translated, it gives CASSEWPGEQFF. The chain is built from TRBV10-2 and TRBJ2-1; no definite D call. The CDR3 runs to 12 residues. Deletions cut 1 base from V and 10 bases from J, with 8 bases between. The germline gives CDR1 WSHSY, CDR2 SAAADI.

The chain uses TRBV3-1 (or the pseudogene TRBV3-2) and TRBJ1-4; TRBD1 is a possible D gene (5 bases). Germline CDR1 LGHDT, CDR2 YNNKEL (reference sequence). V was pared by 0 bases and J by 4 bases, with 12 bases between. The CDR3 spans 16 residues. This CDR3 reads CASSQDPGQGNEKLFF. CDR3 DNA sequence: TGTGCCAGCAGCCAAGATCCTGGGCAGGGTAATGAAAAACTGTTTTTT.

The V and J genes are TRBV3-1 (or the pseudogene TRBV3-2) and TRBJ2-1; 8 nucleotides align to TRBD2. CDR1 and CDR2 (germline): LGHDT, YNNKEL (reference sequence). Trimming at V came to 4 bases and at J to 7 bases, leaving 9 bases not matched to a gene. The CDR3 has 15 amino acids. CDR3 loop: CASSLTSGSINEQFF. CDR3 coding DNA: TGTGCCAGCAGCCTCACTAGCGGTAGTATAAATGAGCAGTTCTTC.

This clone was seen a few times. This chain joins TRBV5-1 and TRBJ1-4; D might be TRBD1 (6 bases). The V gene lost 4 bases and the J gene lost 11 bases, with 12 bases spanning the gap. In germline, CDR1 is SGHRS, CDR2 YFSETQ. The CDR3 is made up of 12 amino acids. The CDR3 sequence is CASSPEGEKLFF. The CDR3 nucleotides read TGCGCCAGCAGCCCGGAGGGGGAGAAACTGTTTTTT. Using reference TRBV5-1 and TRBJ1-4 for the parts outside the CDR3, the full variable domain is KAGVTQTPRYLIKTRGQQVTLSCSPISGHRSVSWYQQTPGQGLQFLFEYFSETQRNKGNFPGRFSGRQFSNSRSEMNVSTLELGDSALYLCASSPEGEKLFFGSGTQLSVL.

The J gene is TRBJ1-1, the V gene TRBV5-4; 9 bases fit TRBD1. J was trimmed by 7 bases and V by 1 base; bases with no gene match: 2. CDR1 and CDR2 (germline): SGHNT, YYREEE (reference sequence). There are 13 residues in the CDR3. CDR3 in DNA: TGTGCCAGCAGCTTGACAGGGGGCGGTGAAGCTTTCTTT. Its protein is CASSLTGGGEAFF.